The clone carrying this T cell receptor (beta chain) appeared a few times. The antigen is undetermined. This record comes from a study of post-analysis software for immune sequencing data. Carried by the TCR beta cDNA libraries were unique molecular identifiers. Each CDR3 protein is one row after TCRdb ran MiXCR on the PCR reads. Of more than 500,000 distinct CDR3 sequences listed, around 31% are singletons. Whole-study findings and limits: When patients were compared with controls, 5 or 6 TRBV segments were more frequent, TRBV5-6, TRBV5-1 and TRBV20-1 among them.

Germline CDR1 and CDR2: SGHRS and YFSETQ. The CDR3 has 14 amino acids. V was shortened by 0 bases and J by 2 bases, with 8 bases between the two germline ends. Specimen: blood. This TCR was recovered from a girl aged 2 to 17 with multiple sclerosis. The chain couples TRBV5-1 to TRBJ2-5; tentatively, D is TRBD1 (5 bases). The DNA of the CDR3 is TGCGCCAGCAGCTTGGCAGGGTGGCAAGAGACCCAGTACTTC. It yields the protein CASSLAGWQETQYF.